The 15 T cell receptor beta chains in this list originate from one sample, sequenced in a study of PD-L1 blockade in urothelial cancer. Clones were sequenced by immunoSEQ multiplex PCR, and TCRdb holds only the in-frame ones, with some missing. The profile shows approximately 52,000 clones, over 75% of them singletons. The time point denotes: pretreatment peripheral blood. The sample here was PBMCs, taken around atezolizumab (anti-PD-L1) treatment. These receptor sequences come from a man aged 65 to 79 with urothelial cancer.

This chain joins TRBV5-1 and TRBJ1-5; D is perhaps TRBD1 (6 bases). Trimming shortened V by 3 bases and J by 3 bases, and 13 bases separated the two germline ends. The CDR3 runs 15 residues. CDR1 and CDR2 from the germline V gene are SGHRS and YFSETQ. The CDR3: CASSSSGAANQPQHF. The CDR3 DNA sequence: TGCGCCAGCAGCTCCTCAGGGGCCGCCAATCAGCCCCAGCATTTT.

The chain combines TRBV5-1 with TRBJ2-1; no definite D call. Per germline, CDR1 SGHRS and CDR2 YFSETQ. V was trimmed by 0 bases and J by 3 bases, leaving 4 bases between them. The CDR3 is made up of 13 amino acids. CDR3 residues: CASSLALYNEQFF. Here the CDR3 DNA reads TGCGCCAGCAGCTTGGCACTCTACAATGAGCAGTTCTTC.

V usage is TRBV20-1 and J usage is TRBJ1-2; D gene uncertain. Trimming took 3 bases from V and 5 from J, leaving 7 bases between them. The CDR3 has 11 residues. From germline, CDR1 is DFQATT and CDR2 SNEGSKA (reference sequence). Here the CDR3 DNA reads TGCAGTGCTAGTTCGGGGTATGGCTACACCTTC. This translates into CSASSGYGYTF.

This chain uses TRBV28 with TRBJ2-1; the D gene is possibly TRBD1 (6 bases). The CDR3 loop spans 15 amino acids. V lost 2 bases and J lost 4, with 12 bases in between. Germline CDR1 reads MDHEN; CDR2 reads SYDVKM. The CDR3 nucleotides are TGTGCCAGCAGTTTACACACTACAGGGTACAATGAGCAGTTCTTC. Translated: CASSLHTTGYNEQFF.

The chain links TRBV7-8 to TRBJ1-5, with 8 bases matching TRBD1. The V gene's germline CDR1 is SGHVS and CDR2 FQNEAQ. Trimming took 5 bases from V and 2 from J; bases not matched to a gene: 11. CDR3 length: 17 residues. The CDR3 DNA sequence: TGTGCCAGCAGCACCGGACAGGGCGAAGCGGGCAATCAGCCCCAGCATTTT. This gives the protein CASSTGQGEAGNQPQHF.

The J gene is TRBJ1-2, the V gene TRBV29-1, with D possibly TRBD1 on 6 matching bases. The CDR3 loop spans 13 amino acids. Per the germline V gene, CDR1 is SQVTM and CDR2 is ANQGSEA. The V end was cut by 8 bases, the J end by 2 bases, with 15 bases between. CDR3 bases: TGCAGCCCATGCAGGGGTTCGAACTATGGCTACACCTTC. Its translation is CSPCRGSNYGYTF.

V is TRBV28 and J is TRBJ1-5; D may be TRBD1 (6 bases). From germline, CDR1 is MDHEN and CDR2 SYDVKM. The CDR3 is made up of 15 amino acids. Trimming removed 7 bases from V and 0 bases from J, with 13 bases in between. CDR3 sequence: CASTRTGYSNQPQHF. As DNA, the CDR3 is TGTGCCAGCACCCGTACAGGGTATAGCAATCAGCCCCAGCATTTT.

The J gene is TRBJ1-4, the V gene TRBV27, with unresolved D. With 0 bases removed from V and 8 bases from J, the gap between germline ends came to 13 bases. This CDR3 has 15 amino acids. The V gene's germline CDR1 is MNHEY and CDR2 SMNVEV (reference sequence). The CDR3 coding sequence is TGTGCCAGCAGTTTATCCGGTGGGTCGGGGGAAAAACTGTTTTTT. Its translation: CASSLSGGSGEKLFF.

The genes are TRBV2 and TRBJ2-2; 9 bases agree with TRBD1. The CDR3 spans 14 residues. The germline V gene encodes CDR1 SNHLY and CDR2 FYNNEI. The V gene end was trimmed by 7 bases and the J gene end by 5 bases; junction bases not matched to a gene: 5. The CDR3 loop reads CASKRTGETGELFF. In DNA, the CDR3 is TGTGCCAGCAAGAGGACAGGGGAAACCGGGGAGCTGTTTTTT.

This chain links TRBV11-2 with TRBJ2-5; TRBD1 is a possible D gene (5 bases). V dropped 0 bases and J dropped 6 bases, with 11 bases sitting between them. The CDR3 is 14 residues long. Germline CDR1 reads SGHAT; CDR2 reads FQNNGV. CDR3 region: CASSLDRAGQTQYF. CDR3 coding DNA: TGTGCCAGCAGCTTAGACCGGGCAGGGCAGACCCAGTACTTC.

This sequence joins TRBV5-4 and TRBJ2-3, with 7 positions matching TRBD1. The CDR3 runs 14 residues. In germline, CDR1 is SGHNT, CDR2 YYREEE (reference sequence). V was pared by 4 bases and J by 3 bases, with 5 bases of the junction left unmatched. The CDR3 DNA reads TGTGCCAGCAGCGACAGGGCAGGGACAGATACGCAGTATTTT. Translating it yields CASSDRAGTDTQYF.

The V gene is TRBV28, the J gene TRBJ1-1; D call uncertain. CDR1 and CDR2 (germline): MDHEN, SYDVKM. Between the trimmed V and J ends, which lost 2 bases and 5 bases, there was a span of 12 bases. The CDR3 extends over 14 amino acids. The CDR3: CASSLGVLWTEAFF. The CDR3 DNA reads TGTGCCAGCAGTTTAGGAGTCCTTTGGACTGAAGCTTTCTTT.

CDR3 DNA: TGTGCCAGCAGCCCGACAGGGGGTGACACTGAAGCTTTCTTT. Translation gives CASSPTGGDTEAFF. The chain employs TRBV7-3 and TRBJ1-1, with 9 positions matching TRBD1. The V segment lost 5 bases and the J segment 3 bases; nucleotides outside the gene matches: 4. CDR3 size: 14 residues. Germline V gene data show CDR1 as SGHTA and CDR2 as FQGTGA.

The V gene is TRBV2, the J gene TRBJ2-7; a weak D match, TRBD2 (6 bases). Germline CDR1 and CDR2: SNHLY and FYNNEI. The CDR3 has 13 residues. V lost 3 bases, J lost 2 bases, and 8 bases lay in between. CDR3 in amino acids: CASSEGGAYEQYF. In nucleotides, the CDR3 is TGTGCCAGCAGTGAGGGGGGAGCCTACGAGCAGTACTTC.

The chain has TRBV6-4 and TRBJ2-3, with TRBD1 as a possible D gene (6 bases). Germline CDR1 is MRHNA and CDR2 is SNTAGT. Trimming took 3 bases from V and 1 from J, leaving 11 bases between them. The CDR3 consists of 15 residues. The CDR3 loop reads CASSEWGQGTDTQYF. The CDR3 DNA follows: TGTGCCAGCAGTGAATGGGGGCAGGGCACAGATACGCAGTATTTT.